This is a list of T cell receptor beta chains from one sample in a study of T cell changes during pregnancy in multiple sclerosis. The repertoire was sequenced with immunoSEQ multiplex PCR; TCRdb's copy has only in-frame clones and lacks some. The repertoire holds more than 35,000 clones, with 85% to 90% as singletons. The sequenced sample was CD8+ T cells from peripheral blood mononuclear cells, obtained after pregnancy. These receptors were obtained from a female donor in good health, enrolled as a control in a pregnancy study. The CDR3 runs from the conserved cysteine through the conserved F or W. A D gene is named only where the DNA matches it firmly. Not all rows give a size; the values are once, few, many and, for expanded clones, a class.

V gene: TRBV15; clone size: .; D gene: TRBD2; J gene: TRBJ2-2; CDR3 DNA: TGTGCCACCAGGATCGGGGGGGCAGGGACCGGGGAGCTGTTTTTT; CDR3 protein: CATRIGGAGTGELFF
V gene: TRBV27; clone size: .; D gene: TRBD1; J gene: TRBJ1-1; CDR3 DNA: TGTGCCAGCAAGAGGGACAGATACAACACTGAAGCTTTCTTT; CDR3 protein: CASKRDRYNTEAFF
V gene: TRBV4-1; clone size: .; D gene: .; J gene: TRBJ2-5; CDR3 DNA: TGCGCCAGCAGCCCGCGGGACAGCCTCCAAGAGACCCAGTACTTC; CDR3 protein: CASSPRDSLQETQYF
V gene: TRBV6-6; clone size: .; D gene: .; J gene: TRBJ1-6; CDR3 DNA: TGTGCCAGCAGTTACTCCGCAGGCAATTCACCCCTCCACTTT; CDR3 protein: CASSYSAGNSPLHF
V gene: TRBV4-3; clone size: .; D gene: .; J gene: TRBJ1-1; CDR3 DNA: TGCGCCAGCAGCCGGAGCATAGGACAGCTGAACACTGAAGCTTTCTTT; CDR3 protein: CASSRSIGQLNTEAFF
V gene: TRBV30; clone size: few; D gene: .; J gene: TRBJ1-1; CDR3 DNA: TGTGCCTGGAGTGCGACAGACTCGACTGAAGCTTTCTTT; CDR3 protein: CAWSATDSTEAFF
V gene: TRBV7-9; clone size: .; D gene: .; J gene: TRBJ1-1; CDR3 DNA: TGTGCCAGCAGCTTCGTCCAGGGAAACACTGAAGCTTTCTTT; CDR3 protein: CASSFVQGNTEAFF
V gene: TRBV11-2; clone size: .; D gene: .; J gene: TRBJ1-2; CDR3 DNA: TGTGCCAGCAGGCCATTACAGGTTAACTATGGCTACACCTTC; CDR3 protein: CASRPLQVNYGYTF
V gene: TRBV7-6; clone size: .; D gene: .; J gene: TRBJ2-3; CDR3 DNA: TGTGCCAGCAGCTCCGACAGGGATACGCAGTATTTT; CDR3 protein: CASSSDRDTQYF
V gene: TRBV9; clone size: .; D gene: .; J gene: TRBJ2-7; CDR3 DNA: TGTGCCAGCAGCGTAGCTACAGGGCTATCCGAGCAGTACTTC; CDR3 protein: CASSVATGLSEQYF
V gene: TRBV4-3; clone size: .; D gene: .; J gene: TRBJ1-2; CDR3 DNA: TGCGCCAGCAGCCACTTAAGCTACTATGGCTACACCTTC; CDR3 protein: CASSHLSYYGYTF
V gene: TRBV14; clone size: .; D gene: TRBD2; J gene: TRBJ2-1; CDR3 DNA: TGTGCCAGTAGCGGGGGGACGAATGAGCAGTTCTTC; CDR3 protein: CASSGGTNEQFF
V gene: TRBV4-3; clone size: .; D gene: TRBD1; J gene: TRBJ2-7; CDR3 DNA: TGCGCCAGCAGCCAGTCGGGACAGGGAGGAGGCTACGAGCAGTACTTC; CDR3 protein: CASSQSGQGGGYEQYF
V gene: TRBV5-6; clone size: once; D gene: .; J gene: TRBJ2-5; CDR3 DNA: TGTGCCAGCAGCTTGGGGGCCCGGGGGTCAGAGACCCAGTACTTC; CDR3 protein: CASSLGARGSETQYF
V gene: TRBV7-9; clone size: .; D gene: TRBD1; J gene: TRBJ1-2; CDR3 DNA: TGTGCCAGCAGCCCGGACAGGGCCTCCTATGGCTACACCTTC; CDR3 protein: CASSPDRASYGYTF
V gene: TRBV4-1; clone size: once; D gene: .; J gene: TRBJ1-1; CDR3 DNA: TGCGCCAGCAGCCGCCAAGATCTTGTAGGAGCCAACACTGAAGCTTTCTTT; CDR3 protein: CASSRQDLVGANTEAFF
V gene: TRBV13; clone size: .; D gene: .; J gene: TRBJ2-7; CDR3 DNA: TGTGCCAGCAGCTTAGTGGGGACAAACAACTACGAGCAGTACTTC; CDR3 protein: CASSLVGTNNYEQYF
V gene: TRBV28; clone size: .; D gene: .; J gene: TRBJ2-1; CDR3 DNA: TGTGCCAGCAGTTTGGATCCCCCCGCCGGGAACTCCTACAATGAGCAGTTCTTC; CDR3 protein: CASSLDPPAGNSYNEQFF
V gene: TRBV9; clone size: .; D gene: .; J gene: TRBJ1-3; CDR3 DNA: TGTGCCAGCAGCGGAACAGGATCTTCTGGAAACACCATATATTTT; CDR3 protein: CASSGTGSSGNTIYF
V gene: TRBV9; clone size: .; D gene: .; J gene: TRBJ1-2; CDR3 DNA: TGTGCCAGCAGCCAATCCTGGGGGGGCGGAAGAGATGGCTACACCTTC; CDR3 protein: CASSQSWGGGRDGYTF
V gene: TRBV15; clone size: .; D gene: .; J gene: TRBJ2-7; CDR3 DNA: TGTGCCACCAGCAGAGGTCTCGGGGCCTACGAGCAGTACTTC; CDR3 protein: CATSRGLGAYEQYF
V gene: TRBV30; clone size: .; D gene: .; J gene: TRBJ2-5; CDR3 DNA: TGTGCCTGGAGCGGGGGAACGGGGACCCAGTACTTC; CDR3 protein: CAWSGGTGTQYF
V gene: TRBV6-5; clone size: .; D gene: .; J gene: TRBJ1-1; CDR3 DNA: TGTGCCAGCAGTTACCTAATCGGGGGCACTGAAGCTTTCTTT; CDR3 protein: CASSYLIGGTEAFF
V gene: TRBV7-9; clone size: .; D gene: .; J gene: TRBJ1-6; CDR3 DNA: TGTGCCAGCAGCTTTATGTTGGGCGCCCTCCACTTT; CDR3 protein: CASSFMLGALHF